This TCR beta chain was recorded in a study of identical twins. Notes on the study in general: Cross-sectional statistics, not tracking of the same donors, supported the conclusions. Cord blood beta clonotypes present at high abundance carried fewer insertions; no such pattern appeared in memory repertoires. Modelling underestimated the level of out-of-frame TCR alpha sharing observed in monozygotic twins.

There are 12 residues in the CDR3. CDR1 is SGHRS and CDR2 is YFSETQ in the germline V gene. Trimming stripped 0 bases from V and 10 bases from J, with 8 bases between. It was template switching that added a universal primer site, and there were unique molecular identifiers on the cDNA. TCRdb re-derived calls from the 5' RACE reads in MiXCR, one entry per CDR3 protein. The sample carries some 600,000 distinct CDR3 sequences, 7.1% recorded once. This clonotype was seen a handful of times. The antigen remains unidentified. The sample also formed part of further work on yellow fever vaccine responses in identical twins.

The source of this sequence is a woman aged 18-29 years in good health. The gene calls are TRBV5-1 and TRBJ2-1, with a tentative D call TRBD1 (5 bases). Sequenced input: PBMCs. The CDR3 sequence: CASSLEAGEQFF. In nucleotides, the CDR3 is TGCGCCAGCAGCTTGGAGGCAGGGGAGCAGTTCTTC.